This T cell receptor (beta chain) derives from a study of shared clonotypes between healthy human individuals. Study details: For every donor, three CD4 naive, three CD4 memory, two CD8 naive and one CD8 memory plates were used. General observations from the study: An anticipated effect of sequencing depth on clonotype sharing among donors was recognized. Naive subsets tended to show greater estimated richness than memory subsets.

The CDR3 sequence is 15 residues long. V lost 2 bases to trimming and J lost 7 bases, with 15 bases between them. Per germline, CDR1 MNHNS and CDR2 SASEGT. The table came from immunoSEQ multiplex PCR; TCRdb's copy has only in-frame clones and leaves some out. The sample consists of around 1.9 million clones, just over 90% of them appearing once. CD45RO-negative, CCR7-positively selected cells formed the naive CD8 fraction, excluding terminally differentiated effector memory CD45RA+ cells. Adult donors, all healthy and HIV-negative, had no recent acute infections or vaccinations. A note on this clone: Its antigen is unidentified.

The TCR sequence derives from a man between 18 and 35 years old in good health. Some clones in this sample may be carry-over from other donors' samples. The sample taken for sequencing was naive CD8+ T cells from PBMCs. This chain joins TRBV6-1 and TRBJ2-1, with no clear D. CDR3 nucleotides: TGTGCCAGCAGTGAAAACTTTCCCGTGGGGAATGAGCAGTTCTTC. This encodes CASSENFPVGNEQFF.